This T cell receptor beta chain was captured by sequencing in a study of CD8 T cells in Susac syndrome. Random hexamers were used to reverse transcribe about 0.5 to 1 ug of RNA. TCRdb recomputed calls from the immunoSEQ multiplex PCR reads with MiXCR, one row per CDR3 protein. Of some 170,000 distinct CDR3 sequences in the sample, 94% were seen once. The multiple sclerosis control group was made up of treatment-naive patients with stable or active relapsing-remitting disease. The junction had 7 bases not matched to a gene; V was cut back by 6 bases and J by 5 bases. The CDR3 covers 13 residues. The germline CDR1 and CDR2 sequences are LNHNV and YYDKDF (reference sequence).

This sequence was found in a human donor with multiple sclerosis. The gene calls are TRBV15 and TRBJ2-7; 7 bases map to TRBD2. Sample: CD4+ T cells from PBMCs. The CDR3: CATRASGVDEQYF. The CDR3 DNA reads as TGTGCCACCAGAGCTAGCGGTGTTGACGAGCAGTACTTC. Variable domain in full (rest from reference TRBV15 and TRBJ2-7): DAMVIQNPRYQVTQFGKPVTLSCSQTLNHNVMYWYQQKSSQAPKLLFHYYDKDFNNEADTPDNFQSRRPNTSFCFLDIRSPGLGDTAMYLCATRASGVDEQYFGPGTRLTVT.